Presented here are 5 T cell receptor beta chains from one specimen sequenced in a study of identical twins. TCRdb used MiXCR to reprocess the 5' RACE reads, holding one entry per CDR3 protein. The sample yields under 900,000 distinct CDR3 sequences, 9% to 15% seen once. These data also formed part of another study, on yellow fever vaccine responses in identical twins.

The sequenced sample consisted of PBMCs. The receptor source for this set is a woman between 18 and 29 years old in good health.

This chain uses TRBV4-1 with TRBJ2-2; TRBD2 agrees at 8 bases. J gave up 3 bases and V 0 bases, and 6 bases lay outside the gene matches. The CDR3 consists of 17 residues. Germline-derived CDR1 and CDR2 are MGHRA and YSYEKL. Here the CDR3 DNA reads TGCGCCAGCAGCCAAGATCTGATAGCGGGACACACCGGGGAGCTGTTTTTT. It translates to CASSQDLIAGHTGELFF.

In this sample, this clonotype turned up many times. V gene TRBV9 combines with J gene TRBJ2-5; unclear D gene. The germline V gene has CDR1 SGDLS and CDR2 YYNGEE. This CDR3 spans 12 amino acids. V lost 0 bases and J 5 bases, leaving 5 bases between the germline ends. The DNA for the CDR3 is TGTGCCAGCAGCGTAGTTGGGGAGACCCAGTACTTC. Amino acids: CASSVVGETQYF.

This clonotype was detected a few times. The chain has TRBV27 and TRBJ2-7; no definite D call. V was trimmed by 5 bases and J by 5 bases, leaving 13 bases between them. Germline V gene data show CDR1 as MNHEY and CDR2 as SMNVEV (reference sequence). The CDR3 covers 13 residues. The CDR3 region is CASSPALANEQYF. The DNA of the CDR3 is TGTGCCAGCAGTCCGGCTTTGGCTAACGAGCAGTACTTC.

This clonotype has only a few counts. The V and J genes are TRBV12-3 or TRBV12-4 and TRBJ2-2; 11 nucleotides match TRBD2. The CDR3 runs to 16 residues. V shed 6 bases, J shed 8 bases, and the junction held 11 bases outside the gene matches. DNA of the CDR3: TGTGCCAGCAGCACCCTAGCGGGGGGCTCGTCTGGGGAGCTGTTTTTT. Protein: CASSTLAGGSSGELFF.

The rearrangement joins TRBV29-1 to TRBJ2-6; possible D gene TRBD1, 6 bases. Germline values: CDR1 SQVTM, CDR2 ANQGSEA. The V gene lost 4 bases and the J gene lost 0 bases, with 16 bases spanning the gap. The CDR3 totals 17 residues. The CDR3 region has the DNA TGCAGCGTTGCCCAGGGGCCTTTAACCTCTGGGGCCAACGTCCTGACTTTC. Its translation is CSVAQGPLTSGANVLTF.